This TCR beta chain was found in a study of post-analysis software for immune sequencing data. Study-wide results and limits: When compared against controls, multiple sclerosis patients showed significantly lower normalized Chao1 diversity. Patients carried a handful of TRBV segments more frequently than controls did, and TRBV5-6, TRBV5-1 and TRBV20-1 were among them. F measure showed strong co-clustering of same-batch samples.

V was cut by 2 bases and J by 16 bases, with 20 bases left in between. The CDR3 loop spans 13 amino acids. CDR1 is DFQATT and CDR2 is SNEGSKA in the germline V gene (reference sequence). On this clonotype itself: What it binds is unknown.

TCR beta libraries were prepared from cDNA with unique molecular identifiers. The yield from roughly 1 to 10 million T cells was 500,000 or so cDNA molecules in total. One entry per CDR3 protein, called by TCRdb with MiXCR from the PCR reads. The sample lists about half a million distinct CDR3 sequences; around 40% were seen once. This sequence originates from a girl between 10 and 17 years old with multiple sclerosis. The chain has TRBV20-1 and TRBJ2-2; TRBD1 or TRBD2 may be the D gene (6 bases each). Sequencing was performed on blood. The chain's CDR3 is CSARNQPKGGRFF. In nucleotides, the CDR3 is TGCAGTGCTAGAAATCAGCCCAAAGGGGGGCGGTTTTTT.